This T cell receptor (beta chain) was recorded in a study of molecular identifiers for immune sequencing clone quantification. Each CDR3 protein is one row after TCRdb ran MiXCR on the PCR reads. Of 55,000 to 75,000 distinct CDR3 sequences listed, around 20% were seen once; the top ten hold roughly 1.5%. This clonotype has a count of ten or more. Germline V gives CDR1 LGHDT, CDR2 YNNKEL (reference sequence). CDR3 length equals 13 residues. Between the trimmed V and J ends, which lost 2 bases and 3 bases, there was a span of 8 bases. The chain couples TRBV3-1 to TRBJ2-7; no reliable D call. This TCR derives from a human donor in good health. Some libraries in this study had Jurkat cell RNA spiked in. Sequencing was carried out using naive CD8+ T cells from blood, with Jurkat cell RNA spiked in. Subset noted: FACS-sorted CD8+CD4-CCR7+CD45RA+ naive T cells. The CDR3 bases are TGTGCCAGCAGCCAATTTCCCGGCTACGAGCAGTACTTC. It specifies CASSQFPGYEQYF.